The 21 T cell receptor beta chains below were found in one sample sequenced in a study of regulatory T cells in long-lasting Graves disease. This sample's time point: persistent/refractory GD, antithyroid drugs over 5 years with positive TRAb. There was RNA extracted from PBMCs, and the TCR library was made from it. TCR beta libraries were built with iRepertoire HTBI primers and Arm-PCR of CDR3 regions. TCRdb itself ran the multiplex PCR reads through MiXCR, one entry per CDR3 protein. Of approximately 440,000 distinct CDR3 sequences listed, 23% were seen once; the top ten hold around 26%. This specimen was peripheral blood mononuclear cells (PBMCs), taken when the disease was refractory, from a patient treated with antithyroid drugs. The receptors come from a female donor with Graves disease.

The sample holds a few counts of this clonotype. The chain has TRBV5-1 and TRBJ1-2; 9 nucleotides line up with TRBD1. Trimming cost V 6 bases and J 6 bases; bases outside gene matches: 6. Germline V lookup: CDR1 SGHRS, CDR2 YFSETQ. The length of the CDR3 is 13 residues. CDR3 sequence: CASKPGQGNGYTF. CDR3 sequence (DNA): TGCGCCAGCAAGCCAGGACAGGGGAATGGCTACACCTTC.

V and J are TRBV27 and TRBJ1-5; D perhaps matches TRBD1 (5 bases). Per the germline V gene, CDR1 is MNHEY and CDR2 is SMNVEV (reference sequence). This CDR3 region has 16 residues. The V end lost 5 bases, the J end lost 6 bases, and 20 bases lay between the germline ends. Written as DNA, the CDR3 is TGTGCCAGCAGTCCTCAACGGGGGGTGAGTGTTCAGCCCCAGCATTTT. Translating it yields CASSPQRGVSVQPQHF.

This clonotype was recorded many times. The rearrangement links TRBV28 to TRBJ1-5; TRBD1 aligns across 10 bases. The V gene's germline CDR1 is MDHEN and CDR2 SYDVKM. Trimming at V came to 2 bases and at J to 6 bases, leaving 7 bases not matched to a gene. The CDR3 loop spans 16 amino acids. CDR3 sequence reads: CASSLRRTGGPQPQHF. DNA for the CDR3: TGTGCCAGCAGTTTACGAAGGACAGGGGGACCTCAGCCCCAGCATTTT.

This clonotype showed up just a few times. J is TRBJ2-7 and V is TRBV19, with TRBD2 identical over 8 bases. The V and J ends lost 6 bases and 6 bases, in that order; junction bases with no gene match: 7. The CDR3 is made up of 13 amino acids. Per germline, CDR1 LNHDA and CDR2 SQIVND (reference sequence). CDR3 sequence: CASRPSGSSEQYF. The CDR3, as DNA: TGTGCCAGTAGGCCCAGCGGGAGTTCCGAGCAGTACTTC.

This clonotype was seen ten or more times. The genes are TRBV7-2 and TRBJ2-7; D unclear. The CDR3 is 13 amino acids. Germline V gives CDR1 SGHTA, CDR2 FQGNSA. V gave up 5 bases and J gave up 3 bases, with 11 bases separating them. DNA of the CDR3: TGTGCCAGCAGCCCCCTACATTACTACGAGCAGTACTTC. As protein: CASSPLHYYEQYF.

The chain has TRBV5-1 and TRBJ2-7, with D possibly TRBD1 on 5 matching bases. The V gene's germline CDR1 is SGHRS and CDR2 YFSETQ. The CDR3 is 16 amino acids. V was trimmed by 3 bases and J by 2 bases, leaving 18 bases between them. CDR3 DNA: TGCGCCAGCAGCTCGAAGTTGGGCACAGGAGCCTACGAGCAGTACTTC. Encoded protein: CASSSKLGTGAYEQYF.

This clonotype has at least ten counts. CDR3 DNA sequence: TGTGCCAGCAGGCGGGAGTTCTACGAGCAGTACTTC. Translating gives CASRREFYEQYF. The rearrangement links TRBV2 to TRBJ2-7; TRBD2 aligns across 7 bases. V lost 6 bases to trimming and J lost 3 bases; unmatched junction nucleotides: 2. The CDR3 runs to 12 residues. Germline loops: CDR1 SNHLY, CDR2 FYNNEI.

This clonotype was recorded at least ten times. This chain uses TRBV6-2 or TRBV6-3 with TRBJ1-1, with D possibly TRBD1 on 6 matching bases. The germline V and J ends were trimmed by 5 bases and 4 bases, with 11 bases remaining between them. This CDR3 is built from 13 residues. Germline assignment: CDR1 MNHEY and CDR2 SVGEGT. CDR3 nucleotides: TGTGCCAGCAGTGTGAAGGGGGGCACTGAAGCTTTCTTT. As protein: CASSVKGGTEAFF.

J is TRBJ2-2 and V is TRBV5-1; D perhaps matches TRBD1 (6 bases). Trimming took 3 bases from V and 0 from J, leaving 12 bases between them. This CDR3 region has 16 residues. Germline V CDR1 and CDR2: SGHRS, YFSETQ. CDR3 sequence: CASSSAGTTNTGELFF. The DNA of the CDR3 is TGCGCCAGCAGCTCGGCCGGGACAACGAACACCGGGGAGCTGTTTTTT.

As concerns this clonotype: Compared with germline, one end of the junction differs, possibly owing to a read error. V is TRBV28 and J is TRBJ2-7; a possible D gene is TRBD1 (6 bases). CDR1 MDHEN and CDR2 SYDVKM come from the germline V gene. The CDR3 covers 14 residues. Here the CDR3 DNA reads TGTGCCAGCAGTTTAAGGGGGAGCTCCCACGAGCAGTACTTC. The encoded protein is CASSLRGSSHEQYF.

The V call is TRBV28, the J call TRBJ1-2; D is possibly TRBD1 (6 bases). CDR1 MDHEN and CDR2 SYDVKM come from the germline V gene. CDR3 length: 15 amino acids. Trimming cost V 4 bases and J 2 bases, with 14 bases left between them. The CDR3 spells CASSWDPGANYGYTF. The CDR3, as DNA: TGTGCCAGCAGTTGGGACCCGGGGGCCAACTATGGCTACACCTTC.

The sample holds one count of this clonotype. The CDR3 DNA is TGCGCCAGCAGCTTGGAGGGTATGGGCGAGCAGTACTTC. This codes for CASSLEGMGEQYF. V is TRBV5-1 and J is TRBJ2-7; D not certain. V was cut by 0 bases and J by 6 bases, with 10 bases left in between. CDR3 length: 13 residues. Germline V CDR1 and CDR2: SGHRS, YFSETQ.

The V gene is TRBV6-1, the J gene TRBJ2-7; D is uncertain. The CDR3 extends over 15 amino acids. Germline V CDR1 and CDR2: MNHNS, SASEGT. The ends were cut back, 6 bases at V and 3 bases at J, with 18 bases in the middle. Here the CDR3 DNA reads TGTGCCAGCAGCCCCGACTCAGGAAGGCACTACGAGCAGTACTTC. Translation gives CASSPDSGRHYEQYF.

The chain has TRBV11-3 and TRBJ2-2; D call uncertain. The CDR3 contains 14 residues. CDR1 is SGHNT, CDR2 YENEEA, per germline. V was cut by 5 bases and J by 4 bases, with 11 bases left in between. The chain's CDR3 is CASSARGGTGELFF. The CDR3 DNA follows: TGTGCCAGCAGCGCCCGCGGCGGCACCGGGGAGCTGTTTTTT. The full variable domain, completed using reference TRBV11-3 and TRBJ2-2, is EAGVVQSPRYKIIEKKQPVAFWCNPISGHNTLYWYLQNLGQGPELLIRYENEEAVDDSQLPKDRFSAERLKGVDSTLKIQPAELGDSAVYLCASSARGGTGELFFGEGSRLTVL.

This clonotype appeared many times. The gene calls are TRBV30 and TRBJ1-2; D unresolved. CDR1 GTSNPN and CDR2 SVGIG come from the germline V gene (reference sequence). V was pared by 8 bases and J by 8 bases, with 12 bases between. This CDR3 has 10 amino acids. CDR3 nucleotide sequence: TGTGCCACCTCCACTCGAGGCTACACCTTC. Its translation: CATSTRGYTF.

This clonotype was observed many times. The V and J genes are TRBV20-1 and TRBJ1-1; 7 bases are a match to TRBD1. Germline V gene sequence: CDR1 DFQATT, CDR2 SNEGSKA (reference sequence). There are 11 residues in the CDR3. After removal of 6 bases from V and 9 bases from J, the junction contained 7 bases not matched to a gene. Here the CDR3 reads CSAPRQGKAFF. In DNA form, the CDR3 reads TGCAGTGCCCCCCGACAGGGCAAAGCTTTCTTT.

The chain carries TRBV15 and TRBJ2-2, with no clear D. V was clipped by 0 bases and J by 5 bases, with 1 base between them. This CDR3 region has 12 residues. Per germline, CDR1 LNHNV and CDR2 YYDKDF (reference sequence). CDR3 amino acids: CATSRDTGELFF. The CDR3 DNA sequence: TGTGCCACCAGCAGAGATACCGGGGAGCTGTTTTTT.

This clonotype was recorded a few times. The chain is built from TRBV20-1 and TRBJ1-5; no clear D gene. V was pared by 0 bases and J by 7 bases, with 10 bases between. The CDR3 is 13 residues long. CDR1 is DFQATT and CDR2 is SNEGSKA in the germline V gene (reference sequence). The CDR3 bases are TGCAGTGCTAGAGACGCGAATCAGCAGCCCCAGCATTTT. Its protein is CSARDANQQPQHF.

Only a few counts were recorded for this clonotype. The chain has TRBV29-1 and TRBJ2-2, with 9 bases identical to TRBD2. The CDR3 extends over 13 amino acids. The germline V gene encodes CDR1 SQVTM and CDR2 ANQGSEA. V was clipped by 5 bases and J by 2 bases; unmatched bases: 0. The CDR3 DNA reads TGCAGCGTTCTAGCGGGAAACACCGGGGAGCTGTTTTTT. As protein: CSVLAGNTGELFF.

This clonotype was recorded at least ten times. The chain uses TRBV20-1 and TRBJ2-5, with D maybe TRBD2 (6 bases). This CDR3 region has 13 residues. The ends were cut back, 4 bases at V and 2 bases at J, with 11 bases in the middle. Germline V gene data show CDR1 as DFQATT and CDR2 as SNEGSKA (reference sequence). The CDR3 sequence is CSAIGLTQETQYF. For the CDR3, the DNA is TGCAGTGCTATCGGACTAACTCAAGAGACCCAGTACTTC.

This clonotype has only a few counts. The CDR3 sequence: CASSLAHTSGRAIFEQYF. As DNA, the CDR3 is TGTGCCAGCAGCTTAGCGCACACCAGCGGGAGGGCTATCTTCGAGCAGTACTTC. The V call is TRBV7-2, the J call TRBJ2-7; 10 bases are shared with TRBD2. V lost 0 bases and J lost 6; bases outside the gene matches: 14. Germline V gene lookup returns CDR1 SGHTA and CDR2 FQGNSA. The CDR3 extends over 18 amino acids.